The entry that follows covers one TCR beta chain sequence. This specimen belongs to a study of blood T cell repertoires in COVID-19. Study overall: PBMCs, B-cell-depleted T cells, or T cells were the source of the cDNA or gDNA that made up the material.

Germline V gives CDR1 LGHNA, CDR2 YSLEER. The V and J ends lost 0 bases and 2 bases respectively, with 10 bases between them. This CDR3 region has 15 residues. Clones were sequenced by immunoSEQ multiplex PCR, and TCRdb holds only the in-frame ones, with some missing. The table lists over 15,000 clones, approximately 89% of them singletons. The chain employs TRBV4-3 and TRBJ1-2, with TRBD1 as a possible D gene (5 bases). The source material was peripheral blood. The TCR was taken from a man aged 55 to 70 with active COVID-19. CDR3 sequence: CASSQDGQGNYGYTF. The CDR3 DNA sequence: TGCGCCAGCAGCCAAGATGGCCAGGGCAACTATGGCTACACCTTC.